These 31 T cell receptor beta chains share one sample of origin, sequenced in a study of cytomegalovirus exposure and HLA in healthy donors. In the PCR, 60 Vbeta and 13 Jbeta primers were used. Method: immunoSEQ multiplex PCR; TCRdb's copy keeps in-frame clones and lacks some. The sample has roughly 190,000 clones; less than 80% are singletons. The specimen was PBMCs. Receptors originate from a man aged 40-49 years in good health and CMV-seronegative.

The chain joins TRBV28 to TRBJ2-5; TRBD2 might be the D (5 bases). Germline V gives CDR1 MDHEN, CDR2 SYDVKM. CDR3 length: 17 residues. Trimming pared 5 bases from V and 5 bases from J, leaving 24 bases between. The CDR3 here is CASSPFRQDGSRETQYF. The CDR3 DNA is TGTGCCAGCAGTCCCTTCAGGCAAGATGGGAGCCGGGAGACCCAGTACTTC.

This clone was recorded a few times. The CDR3 reads CASARETFPDTQYF. The CDR3 coding sequence is TGTGCCAGTGCCCGGGAGACTTTCCCAGATACGCAGTATTTT. The chain recombines TRBV28 with TRBJ2-3; a weak D match, TRBD2 (6 bases). CDR1 is MDHEN and CDR2 is SYDVKM in the germline V gene. V dropped 9 bases and J dropped 4 bases, with 17 bases sitting between them. The CDR3 extends over 14 amino acids.

CDR3 coding DNA: TGTGCCAGCACCTTGACTAGCGGGAGAGGGGGGGAGCAGTTCTTC. It yields the protein CASTLTSGRGGEQFF. J is TRBJ2-1 and V is TRBV7-2, with TRBD2 matching over 12 bases. The CDR3 length is 15 residues. The ends lost 7 bases at V and 10 bases at J; junction bases unmatched: 11. Germline V gene lookup returns CDR1 SGHTA and CDR2 FQGNSA.

The J gene is TRBJ1-1, the V gene TRBV19; TRBD1 might be the D (6 bases). V was clipped by 6 bases and J by 0 bases, with 11 bases between them. The CDR3 extends over 14 amino acids. Germline loops: CDR1 LNHDA, CDR2 SQIVND (reference sequence). This CDR3 reads CASSGRGMNTEAFF. CDR3 DNA sequence: TGTGCCAGTAGCGGGAGGGGGATGAACACTGAAGCTTTCTTT.

This clone was detected a few times. The J gene is TRBJ1-1, the V gene TRBV2; D might be TRBD1 (5 bases). V was clipped by 6 bases and J by 6 bases, with 17 bases between them. The CDR3 consists of 14 residues. CDR1 is SNHLY, CDR2 FYNNEI, per germline. CDR3 coding DNA: TGTGCCAGCAGATTACAGGAGATTTCCGCTGAAGCTTTCTTT. It specifies CASRLQEISAEAFF.

This rearrangement joins TRBV5-1 to TRBJ1-2; D perhaps matches TRBD1 (5 bases). With 4 bases removed from V and 6 bases from J, the gap between germline ends came to 19 bases. Germline CDR1 and CDR2: SGHRS and YFSETQ. This CDR3 has 15 residues. The chain's CDR3 is CASSTSGSQGDGYTF. In DNA form, the CDR3 reads TGCGCCAGCAGCACGTCAGGGTCCCAAGGGGATGGCTACACCTTC.

This chain uses TRBV2 with TRBJ1-1; D gene unclear. From germline, CDR1 is SNHLY and CDR2 FYNNEI. This CDR3 contains 14 residues. The V gene lost 4 bases and the J gene lost 4 bases, with 13 bases spanning the gap. DNA for the CDR3: TGTGCCAGCAGTGTCAACAGATGGCCCACTGAAGCTTTCTTT. Encoded protein: CASSVNRWPTEAFF.

This chain joins TRBV5-6 and TRBJ2-2; TRBD2 agrees at 10 bases. V was pared by 2 bases and J by 0 bases, with 1 base of the junction left unmatched. Germline-derived CDR1 and CDR2 are SGHDT and YYEEEE. The CDR3 loop spans 16 amino acids. CDR3 amino acids: CASSLTSGANTGELFF. Here the CDR3 DNA reads TGTGCCAGCAGCTTAACTAGCGGGGCGAACACCGGGGAGCTGTTTTTT.

CDR3 loop: CASSGRGGLEAFF. The CDR3 nucleotides are TGTGCCAGCAGCGGACGGGGTGGCCTTGAAGCTTTCTTT. This chain connects TRBV9 to TRBJ1-1, with D uncertain. Trimming stripped 3 bases from V and 7 bases from J, with 13 bases between. The CDR3 spans 13 residues. Germline lookup yields CDR1 SGDLS and CDR2 YYNGEE. Filled out from reference TRBV9 and TRBJ1-1, the complete variable domain reads DSGVTQTPKHLITATGQRVTLRCSPRSGDLSVYWYQQSLDQGLQFLIQYYNGEERAKGNILERFSAQQFPDLHSELNLSSLELGDSALYFCASSGRGGLEAFFGQGTRLTVV.

There are many counts of this clone. V is TRBV6-5 and J is TRBJ1-5, with D tentatively TRBD1 (6 bases). The germline CDR1 and CDR2 sequences are MNHEY and SVGAGI. CDR3 length equals 12 residues. The V and J ends lost 8 bases and 9 bases respectively, with 14 bases between them. The CDR3 protein is CASGSGVMPQHF. In nucleotides, the CDR3 is TGTGCCAGCGGGTCAGGGGTCATGCCCCAGCATTTT.

The sample holds a few counts of this clone. The J gene is TRBJ2-1, the V gene TRBV25-1, with D tentatively TRBD2 (6 bases). Between the trimmed V and J ends, which lost 7 bases and 3 bases, there was a span of 7 bases. CDR1 and CDR2 from the germline V gene are MGHDK and SYGVNS. The CDR3 consists of 12 residues. The CDR3 DNA follows: TGTGCCAGCACTAGCGACTACAATGAGCAGTTCTTC. Protein product: CASTSDYNEQFF.

This clone occurred a few times. The CDR3 sequence is CASRTQGAGVAGELFF. The CDR3 nucleotides read TGCGCCAGCAGAACGCAGGGGGCGGGGGTCGCCGGGGAGCTGTTTTTT. This chain connects TRBV5-1 to TRBJ2-2, with D tentatively TRBD1 (8 bases). CDR3 length equals 16 residues. The germline V gene encodes CDR1 SGHRS and CDR2 YFSETQ. The V gene lost 5 bases and the J gene lost 6 bases, with 20 bases spanning the gap. Together with reference TRBV5-1 and TRBJ2-2, the CDR3 gives the full variable domain: KAGVTQTPRYLIKTRGQQVTLSCSPISGHRSVSWYQQTPGQGLQFLFEYFSETQRNKGNFPGRFSGRQFSNSRSEMNVSTLELGDSALYLCASRTQGAGVAGELFFGEGSRLTVL.

The chain recombines TRBV10-3 with TRBJ2-7; 11 nucleotides agree with TRBD1. The V and J ends lost 2 bases and 3 bases, in that order; junction bases with no gene match: 9. The germline V gene has CDR1 ENHRY and CDR2 SYGVKD. CDR3 length equals 17 residues. The CDR3 coding sequence is TGTGCCATCAGTGAGGGCGGGCTGGGACAGGGGGGCTACGAGCAGTACTTC. This translates into CAISEGGLGQGGYEQYF.

This chain links TRBV5-1 with TRBJ2-3, with D perhaps TRBD2 (7 bases). Germline V gene sequence: CDR1 SGHRS, CDR2 YFSETQ. V was cut by 3 bases and J by 3 bases, with 20 bases left in between. The CDR3 runs 17 residues. The CDR3 sequence: CASSSPPLGGATDTQYF. The CDR3, as DNA: TGCGCCAGCAGCTCCCCCCCTTTAGGGGGGGCTACAGATACGCAGTATTTT.

This clone has just a few counts. The chain recombines TRBV19 with TRBJ2-1, with 7 nucleotides matching TRBD1. This CDR3 contains 17 residues. V dropped 10 bases and J dropped 7; count of bases not matched to a gene: 22. From germline, CDR1 is LNHDA and CDR2 SQIVND (reference sequence). CDR3 bases: TGTGCCACCTCGGACAGGAGCACGGCACGGAGGAGGAATGAGCAGTTCTTC. Amino acid sequence: CATSDRSTARRRNEQFF. The full variable domain, completed using reference TRBV19 and TRBJ2-1, is DGGITQSPKYLFRKEGQNVTLSCEQNLNHDAMYWYRQDPGQGLRLIYYSQIVNDFQKGDIAEGYSVSREKKESFPLTVTSAQKNPTAFYLCATSDRSTARRRNEQFFGPGTRLTVL.

The chain links TRBV6-5 to TRBJ1-1, with D perhaps matching TRBD1 (5 bases). The CDR3 length is 14 residues. CDR1 MNHEY and CDR2 SVGAGI come from the germline V gene. V was shortened by 4 bases and J by 7 bases, with 16 bases between the two germline ends. CDR3 sequence: CASSLGGPVGEAFF. As DNA, the CDR3 is TGTGCCAGCAGTTTGGGGGGACCTGTGGGTGAAGCTTTCTTT.

The chain is built from TRBV18 and TRBJ2-7; D is perhaps TRBD1 (5 bases). The length of the CDR3 is 16 residues. Germline-derived CDR1 and CDR2 are KGHSH and LQKENI. V gave up 0 bases and J gave up 3 bases, with 15 bases separating them. The CDR3 region has the DNA TGTGCCAGCTCACCACCGTTCCCTATCAGGGACTACGAGCAGTACTTC. It encodes CASSPPFPIRDYEQYF.

The CDR3 is CASSLGAGGSLGYTF. The CDR3 nucleotides are TGCGCCAGCAGCCTTGGGGCAGGCGGGAGCCTCGGCTACACCTTC. This chain uses TRBV4-1 with TRBJ1-2; TRBD1 might be the D (5 bases). V dropped 4 bases and J dropped 8 bases, with 20 bases sitting between them. The CDR3 is 15 residues long. CDR1 and CDR2 (germline): MGHRA, YSYEKL.

Only a few counts were recorded for this clone. The rearrangement uses TRBV4-1 and TRBJ2-7; TRBD2 agrees at 10 bases. The trim removed 2 bases at V and 3 bases at J, leaving 10 bases unmatched. CDR1 is MGHRA and CDR2 is YSYEKL in the germline V gene. The CDR3 contains 17 residues. CDR3 residues: CASSQNPGLADVYEQYF. The CDR3 nucleotides read TGCGCCAGCAGCCAAAACCCTGGACTAGCGGATGTCTACGAGCAGTACTTC.

This chain uses TRBV9 with TRBJ2-1; 14 nucleotides agree with TRBD2. Germline V CDR1 and CDR2: SGDLS, YYNGEE. With 2 bases clipped from V and 7 bases from J, the junction kept 2 bases outside the gene matches. The CDR3 has 15 amino acids. The CDR3 DNA is TGTGCCAGCAGCGTGACTAGCGGGGGGGCAAATGAGCAGTTCTTC. Protein: CASSVTSGGANEQFF.

The gene calls are TRBV6-1 and TRBJ1-1; D gene ambiguous. Trimming took 4 bases from V and 1 from J, leaving 13 bases between them. This CDR3 region has 15 residues. CDR1 and CDR2 from the germline V gene are MNHNS and SASEGT. The CDR3: CASSVDRGGNTEAFF. The CDR3 DNA reads TGTGCCAGCAGTGTTGATCGGGGTGGGAACACTGAAGCTTTCTTT.

The CDR3 sequence is CATTDRVSSYEQYF. The CDR3 coding sequence is TGTGCCACTACCGACAGGGTGAGCTCCTACGAGCAGTACTTC. The V call is TRBV6-5, the J call TRBJ2-7, with 7 bases aligning to TRBD1. In germline, CDR1 is MNHEY, CDR2 SVGAGI. The CDR3 has 14 residues. V shed 10 bases, J shed 0 bases, and the junction held 9 bases outside the gene matches.

A word on this clone: In the same sample, other DNA sequences code for this CDR3. The gene calls are TRBV6-1 and TRBJ2-3; maybe TRBD1 (6 bases). V was clipped by 3 bases and J by 2 bases, with 15 bases between them. Germline assignment: CDR1 MNHNS and CDR2 SASEGT. The CDR3 covers 16 residues. The CDR3 reads CASSERLGAITDTQYF. The CDR3, as DNA: TGTGCCAGCAGTGAGCGTTTGGGGGCGATCACAGATACGCAGTATTTT.

This chain uses TRBV5-1 with TRBJ2-1, with D hard to call. Trimming removed 2 bases from V and 4 bases from J, with 16 bases in between. This CDR3 is built from 16 residues. CDR1 and CDR2 from the germline V gene are SGHRS and YFSETQ. The CDR3 coding sequence is TGCGCCAGCAGCTTAGCCTCTCAGAGGTCGTACAATGAGCAGTTCTTC. Its translation: CASSLASQRSYNEQFF. The full variable domain, rest sourced from reference TRBV5-1 and TRBJ2-1, is KAGVTQTPRYLIKTRGQQVTLSCSPISGHRSVSWYQQTPGQGLQFLFEYFSETQRNKGNFPGRFSGRQFSNSRSEMNVSTLELGDSALYLCASSLASQRSYNEQFFGPGTRLTVL.

V gene TRBV5-1 combines with J gene TRBJ1-1; perhaps TRBD1 as D (6 bases). The CDR3 length is 17 residues. V dropped 4 bases and J dropped 1 base, with 20 bases sitting between them. Germline CDR1 reads SGHRS; CDR2 reads YFSETQ. CDR3 amino acids: CASSQTGTSRRNTEAFF. CDR3 DNA: TGCGCCAGCAGCCAAACCGGGACATCCAGGCGGAACACTGAAGCTTTCTTT. The full variable domain, with the rest looked up from reference TRBV5-1 and TRBJ1-1, is KAGVTQTPRYLIKTRGQQVTLSCSPISGHRSVSWYQQTPGQGLQFLFEYFSETQRNKGNFPGRFSGRQFSNSRSEMNVSTLELGDSALYLCASSQTGTSRRNTEAFFGQGTRLTVV.

The chain employs TRBV7-6 and TRBJ2-5, with 9 bases identical to TRBD1. Germline V gene lookup returns CDR1 SGHVS and CDR2 FNYEAQ. V lost 5 bases to trimming and J lost 3 bases; unmatched junction nucleotides: 10. This CDR3 is 16 amino acids long. The CDR3 protein is CASSIRPGQGEETQYF. The CDR3 coding sequence is TGTGCCAGCAGCATTAGACCGGGACAGGGCGAAGAGACCCAGTACTTC.

This clone was detected a few times. Additional DNA sequences in this sample encode the identical CDR3. The chain carries TRBV5-1 and TRBJ1-5, with D perhaps matching TRBD1 (5 bases). Trimming stripped 0 bases from V and 1 base from J, with 8 bases between. Germline values: CDR1 SGHRS, CDR2 YFSETQ. The CDR3 loop spans 15 amino acids. The CDR3 is CASSLGQGSNQPQHF. As DNA, the CDR3 is TGCGCCAGCAGCTTGGGGCAGGGCAGCAATCAGCCCCAGCATTTT.

V gene TRBV7-3 combines with J gene TRBJ1-2, with 8 bases matching TRBD1. The V gene end was trimmed by 2 bases and the J gene end by 4 bases; junction bases not matched to a gene: 6. Germline values: CDR1 SGHTA, CDR2 FQGTGA. This CDR3 comprises 15 residues. CDR3: CASSLEGQALYGYTF. CDR3 in DNA: TGTGCCAGCAGCTTAGAGGGACAGGCCCTCTATGGCTACACCTTC.

The V and J genes are TRBV15 and TRBJ1-4; 9 bases are shared with TRBD1. V lost 1 base and J lost 0; bases outside the gene matches: 6. The CDR3 is 18 residues long. Per the germline V gene, CDR1 is LNHNV and CDR2 is YYDKDF (reference sequence). In DNA, the CDR3 is TGTGCCACCAGCAGAGGACAGGGGGGGAGTACAACTAATGAAAAACTGTTTTTT. This translates into CATSRGQGGSTTNEKLFF. The full variable domain, in which reference TRBV15 and TRBJ1-4 provide the parts outside the CDR3, is DAMVIQNPRYQVTQFGKPVTLSCSQTLNHNVMYWYQQKSSQAPKLLFHYYDKDFNNEADTPDNFQSRRPNTSFCFLDIRSPGLGDTAMYLCATSRGQGGSTTNEKLFFGSGTQLSVL.

This clone was detected a few times. This chain links TRBV19 with TRBJ2-7, with 8 nucleotides matching TRBD1. Germline V gives CDR1 LNHDA, CDR2 SQIVND (reference sequence). V lost 8 bases to trimming and J lost 0 bases; unmatched junction nucleotides: 6. The CDR3 loop spans 14 amino acids. This chain's CDR3 is CASGQTGGSYEQYF. CDR3 in DNA: TGTGCCAGTGGCCAAACAGGGGGCTCCTACGAGCAGTACTTC.

The chain joins TRBV13 to TRBJ1-5; 9 nucleotides agree with TRBD1. The germline V gene has CDR1 PRHDT and CDR2 FYEKMQ (reference sequence). This CDR3 is built from 16 residues. Trimming cost V 9 bases and J 0 bases; bases outside gene matches: 9. The CDR3 DNA reads TGTGCCAGACTTTACAGGGGGCCTTATAGCAATCAGCCCCAGCATTTT. Encoded protein: CARLYRGPYSNQPQHF.